Below, 14 T cell receptor beta chains from the same sample are listed, as sequenced in a study of cytomegalovirus exposure and HLA in healthy donors. TCRdb's copy holds only in-frame clones and misses some; the assay was immunoSEQ multiplex PCR. The sample holds 210,000 or so clones, 70% to 90% seen once. The sequencing sample was made of PBMCs. The receptors shown here come from a woman aged 18 to 35 in good health and CMV-seronegative.

This sequence joins TRBV30 and TRBJ2-7; a possible D gene is TRBD2 (6 bases). This CDR3 is built from 14 residues. Germline CDR1 reads GTSNPN; CDR2 reads SVGIG (reference sequence). Trimming stripped 0 bases from V and 5 bases from J, with 14 bases between. CDR3 nucleotide sequence: TGTGCCTGGAGTGTTGGAGGGAAGGTCGACGAGCAGTACTTC. Its protein product is CAWSVGGKVDEQYF.

This clone was seen a single time. This chain links TRBV5-4 with TRBJ2-1; 11 bases align to TRBD2. CDR1 is SGHNT, CDR2 YYREEE, per germline (reference sequence). CDR3 size: 15 residues. Losses at the gene ends were 0 bases for V and 6 bases for J; bases not matched to a gene: 2. The CDR3 loop is CASSLVLAGVNEQFF. The CDR3 coding sequence is TGTGCCAGCAGCTTGGTACTAGCGGGAGTCAATGAGCAGTTCTTC. The full variable domain, in which reference TRBV5-4 and TRBJ2-1 provide the parts outside the CDR3, is ETGVTQSPTHLIKTRGQQVTLRCSSQSGHNTVSWYQQALGQGPQFIFQYYREEENGRGNFPPRFSGLQFPNYSSELNVNALELDDSALYLCASSLVLAGVNEQFFGPGTRLTVL.

The gene calls are TRBV5-1 and TRBJ2-5; D call uncertain. Germline V gene lookup returns CDR1 SGHRS and CDR2 YFSETQ. V lost 4 bases, J lost 2 bases, and 9 bases lay in between. CDR3 length: 13 amino acids. CDR3 in DNA: TGCGCCAGCAGCGTAGAAGCTCAAGAGACCCAGTACTTC. This codes for CASSVEAQETQYF.

This clone was seen a handful of times. This same CDR3 is encoded by further DNA sequences in the sample. This chain links TRBV6-6 with TRBJ2-7; 11 positions agree with TRBD1. Germline-derived CDR1 and CDR2 are MNHNY and SVGAGI (reference sequence). The junction had 2 bases not matched to a gene; V was cut back by 0 bases and J by 4 bases. The CDR3 totals 15 residues. The CDR3 bases are TGTGCCAGCAGTTACTCCGGGACAGGGGGGTACGAGCAGTACTTC. Translating it yields CASSYSGTGGYEQYF.

V usage is TRBV30 and J usage is TRBJ2-7; the match to TRBD1 covers 9 bases. CDR3 length: 14 residues. V lost 4 bases and J lost 1; bases outside the gene matches: 5. Germline values: CDR1 GTSNPN, CDR2 SVGIG (reference sequence). CDR3 amino acids: CAWTMDRGSYEQYF. CDR3 nucleotide sequence: TGTGCCTGGACTATGGACAGGGGTTCCTACGAGCAGTACTTC.

The chain joins TRBV6-1 to TRBJ2-3; TRBD1 matches 8 bases. With V trimmed by 3 bases and J by 4 bases, 6 bases remained unmatched. Germline CDR1 MNHNS, CDR2 SASEGT. The CDR3 has 15 residues. CDR3 protein: CASSDSSGGSDTQYF. CDR3 DNA: TGTGCCAGCAGTGACTCGTCAGGGGGCTCAGATACGCAGTATTTT.

This sequence joins TRBV12-2 and TRBJ1-5; the D segment call TRBD1 is taken from the table without a DNA check. TRBV12-2 is deemed a pseudogene. The CDR3 runs to 16 residues. In DNA form, the CDR3 reads TGTGCAAGTGTCAGGGGGGTATGGGCACCCAATCAGCCCCAGCATTTT. It specifies CASVRGVWAPNQPQHF.

The chain combines TRBV29-1 with TRBJ2-3; 10 nucleotides line up with TRBD2. Trimming removed 6 bases from V and 0 bases from J; junction bases left unmatched: 3. Germline V lookup: CDR1 SQVTM, CDR2 ANQGSEA. The CDR3 consists of 14 residues. CDR3 protein: CSVGLAVSTDTQYF. The CDR3 nucleotides read TGCAGCGTCGGACTAGCGGTTAGCACAGATACGCAGTATTTT.

This chain joins TRBV7-9 and TRBJ1-3; a possible D gene is TRBD1 (5 bases). Trimming cost V 6 bases and J 0 bases, with 9 bases left between them. The CDR3 runs 14 residues. Germline CDR1 and CDR2: SEHNR and FQNEAQ (reference sequence). The CDR3 spells CASSRQSSGNTIYF. The DNA for the CDR3 is TGTGCCAGCAGTCGACAGTCCTCTGGAAACACCATATATTTT.

The chain couples TRBV28 to TRBJ1-5, with 8 bases fitting TRBD1. Trimming at V came to 6 bases and at J to 2 bases, leaving 6 bases not matched to a gene. The CDR3 has 15 amino acids. Germline assignment: CDR1 MDHEN and CDR2 SYDVKM. The CDR3 sequence is CASRTGGPRNQPQHF. The CDR3 coding sequence is TGTGCCAGCAGAACAGGGGGGCCGCGCAATCAGCCCCAGCATTTT.

This clone was observed a single time. The chain combines TRBV10-3 with TRBJ2-3, with D tentatively TRBD2 (6 bases). Trimming stripped 4 bases from V and 2 bases from J, with 10 bases between. There are 14 residues in the CDR3. Germline V CDR1 and CDR2: ENHRY, SYGVKD. CDR3: CAISVGGITDTQYF. The CDR3 region has the DNA TGTGCCATCAGTGTGGGGGGAATCACAGATACGCAGTATTTT.

This chain connects TRBV11-2 to TRBJ1-3; D not certain. This CDR3 is 15 amino acids long. Germline CDR1 is SGHAT and CDR2 is FQNNGV. Trimming shortened V by 4 bases and J by 8 bases, and 18 bases separated the two germline ends. CDR3 region: CASSSLRRGMDTIYF. CDR3 DNA: TGTGCCAGCAGCTCCCTTCGGCGGGGTATGGACACCATATATTTT.

This chain joins TRBV28 and TRBJ2-2, with 7 bases lining up with TRBD2. V gave up 6 bases and J gave up 6 bases; unmatched junction bases: 7. The germline V gene encodes CDR1 MDHEN and CDR2 SYDVKM. The CDR3 runs 14 residues. The CDR3 DNA sequence: TGTGCCAGCAGGAGGGAGGGTCGGGCCGGGGAGCTGTTTTTT. The encoded protein is CASRREGRAGELFF.

This clone was detected ten times or more. The chain has TRBV5-4 and TRBJ1-4; 8 bases are shared with TRBD1. Per the germline V gene, CDR1 is SGHNT and CDR2 is YYREEE (reference sequence). J gave up 4 bases and V 4 bases, and 21 bases lay outside the gene matches. The CDR3 contains 20 residues. The CDR3 coding sequence is TGTGCCAGCAGCCCAAATGCCGGGACAGGAACACTCTTCGGTAATGAAAAACTGTTTTTT. It translates to CASSPNAGTGTLFGNEKLFF.